What follows describes a single T cell receptor beta chain. What it binds is not known. Researchers ran the PCR with 60 Vbeta and 13 Jbeta primers. Here immunoSEQ multiplex PCR was the method, and the copy in TCRdb shows in-frame clones only, minus some. Recorded for this sample: about 190,000 clones. The sample originates from a study of cytomegalovirus exposure and HLA in healthy donors. Background on the study: Assignment to the Caucasian-associated ancestry cluster applied to approximately 80% of the approximately 400 genotyped donors.

General study points: The presence/absence work took it that sequencing depth was about the same across donors.

V was cut by 2 bases and J by 5 bases, with 17 bases left in between. The germline CDR1 and CDR2 sequences are SGHRS and YFSETQ. The CDR3 is made up of 17 amino acids. Sequencing used PBMCs. The source is a woman younger than 45 in good health and CMV-seropositive. V gene TRBV5-1 combines with J gene TRBJ1-6; the D gene is possibly TRBD1 (5 bases). The CDR3 DNA follows: TGCGCCAGCAGCTTACTCCCCGGGGGTTTCAATAATTCACCCCTCCACTTT. Protein product: CASSLLPGGFNNSPLHF.